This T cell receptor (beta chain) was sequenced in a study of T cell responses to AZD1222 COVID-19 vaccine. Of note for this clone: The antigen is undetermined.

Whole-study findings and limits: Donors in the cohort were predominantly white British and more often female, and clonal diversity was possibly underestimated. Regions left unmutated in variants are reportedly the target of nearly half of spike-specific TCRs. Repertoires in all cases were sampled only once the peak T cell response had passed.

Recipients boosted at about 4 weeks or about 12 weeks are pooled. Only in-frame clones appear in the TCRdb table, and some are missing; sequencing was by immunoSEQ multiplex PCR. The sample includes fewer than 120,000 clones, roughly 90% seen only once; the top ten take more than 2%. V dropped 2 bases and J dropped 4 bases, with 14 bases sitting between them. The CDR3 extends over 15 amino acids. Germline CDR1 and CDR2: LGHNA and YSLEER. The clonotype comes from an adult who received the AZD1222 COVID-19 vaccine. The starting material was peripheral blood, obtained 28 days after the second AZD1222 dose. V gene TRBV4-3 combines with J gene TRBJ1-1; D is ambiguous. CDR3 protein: CASSQLTGVFTEAFF. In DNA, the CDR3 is TGCGCCAGCAGCCAACTAACTGGTGTTTTCACTGAAGCTTTCTTT.